Each of the 15 T cell receptor beta chains below was sequenced from the same sample in a study of vaccination effects on CD4 cells after COVID-19. TCRdb keeps only in-frame clones here, not all; method: immunoSEQ multiplex PCR. The sample yields tens of thousands of clones, around 72% seen once. The antigens for these receptors are not known. Antigen-specific CD4+ T cells were expanded (with viral peptide pools) by the ViraFEST assay ahead of sequencing. The culture ran for roughly ten days before CD4+ T cells were isolated. It was between March and December 2020 that the person had a SARS-CoV-2 infection confirmed by PCR. The sequencing here drew on CD4+ T cells from PBMCs cultured with HCoV-NL63 spike peptides, taken before COVID-19 vaccination. The receptor set was obtained from a human donor who had a prior SARS-CoV-2 infection.

This chain links TRBV7-8 with TRBJ2-2; 12 bases map to TRBD1. The length of the CDR3 is 16 residues. Germline lookup yields CDR1 SGHVS and CDR2 FQNEAQ. V trimming: 5 bases; J trimming: 1 base; junction bases outside the gene matches: 2. The CDR3 DNA reads as TGTGCCAGCAGCGGGGACAGGGGGCTGAACACCGGGGAGCTGTTTTTT. Protein sequence: CASSGDRGLNTGELFF.

In this sample, this clone turned up a few times. This sequence joins TRBV5-1 and TRBJ2-7; 12 nucleotides line up with TRBD2. This CDR3 has 15 amino acids. The V gene's germline CDR1 is SGHRS and CDR2 YFSETQ. J was trimmed by 4 bases and V by 4 bases; bases with no gene match: 6. The CDR3 nucleotides read TGCGCCAGCAGCATGACTAGCGGGAGTTCTTACGAGCAGTACTTC. Its protein is CASSMTSGSSYEQYF.

The genes are TRBV6-5 and TRBJ1-5, with a weak D call TRBD1 (6 bases). CDR3 length: 13 residues. Between the trimmed V and J ends, which lost 4 bases and 7 bases, there was a span of 11 bases. Germline CDR1 MNHEY, CDR2 SVGAGI. CDR3: CASSFSGEQPQHF. The CDR3 DNA reads TGTGCCAGCAGTTTCTCAGGGGAACAGCCCCAGCATTTT.

The V call is TRBV4-3, the J call TRBJ2-7; no clear D. Trimming pared 1 base from V and 6 bases from J, leaving 13 bases between. CDR1 is LGHNA and CDR2 is YSLEER in the germline V gene. The CDR3 has 14 residues. The chain's CDR3 is CASSQAGNSREQYF. The CDR3 nucleotides are TGCGCCAGCAGCCAAGCAGGTAACTCCCGCGAGCAGTACTTC.

This chain uses TRBV5-1 with TRBJ2-7, with D maybe TRBD1 (5 bases). V was pared by 0 bases and J by 3 bases, with 13 bases between. This CDR3 spans 15 amino acids. Germline V gives CDR1 SGHRS, CDR2 YFSETQ. The CDR3 DNA is TGCGCCAGCAGCTTGGCAGGGTTTAGTAACTACGAGCAGTACTTC. Protein product: CASSLAGFSNYEQYF.

This chain links TRBV5-1 with TRBJ2-5; the D is unclear. The V gene lost 0 bases and the J gene lost 3 bases, with 6 bases spanning the gap. The CDR3 has 13 amino acids. Germline lookup yields CDR1 SGHRS and CDR2 YFSETQ. CDR3 nucleotides: TGCGCCAGCAGCTTGGCGGCAGAAGAGACCCAGTACTTC. It translates to CASSLAAEETQYF.

This clone was seen only a few times. The chain combines TRBV19 with TRBJ1-2, with D perhaps matching TRBD1 (6 bases). This CDR3 region has 12 residues. Looked up from germline, CDR1 is LNHDA and CDR2 is SQIVND (reference sequence). Deletions cut 4 bases from V and 6 bases from J, with 9 bases between. Here the CDR3 reads CASSNRADGYTF. CDR3 nucleotide sequence: TGTGCCAGTAGTAACAGGGCGGATGGCTACACCTTC.

CDR3 region: CASSPPGGRSNTGELFF. The CDR3 DNA follows: TGTGCCAGCAGTCCTCCTGGGGGGCGGTCGAACACCGGGGAGCTGTTTTTT. The rearrangement links TRBV28 to TRBJ2-2; D may correspond to TRBD1 or TRBD2 (6 bases each). Between the trimmed V and J ends, which lost 5 bases and 0 bases, there was a span of 16 bases. The CDR3 is made up of 17 amino acids. From germline, CDR1 is MDHEN and CDR2 SYDVKM.

This rearrangement joins TRBV5-4 to TRBJ2-5, with 13 bases identical to TRBD2. Losses at the gene ends were 7 bases for V and 5 bases for J; bases not matched to a gene: 8. Germline loops: CDR1 SGHNT, CDR2 YYREEE (reference sequence). This CDR3 spans 15 amino acids. In nucleotides, the CDR3 is TGTGCCAGCGGAGAGGGACTAGCGGGAATGGAGACCCAGTACTTC. This encodes CASGEGLAGMETQYF.

The genes are TRBV4-1 and TRBJ1-2, with 8 bases lining up with TRBD1. Germline CDR1 MGHRA, CDR2 YSYEKL. V shed 0 bases and J 2 bases; nucleotides not matched to a gene: 2. The CDR3 spans 15 residues. For the CDR3, the DNA is TGCGCCAGCAGCCAAGACAGGGGGCGGAACTATGGCTACACCTTC. The encoded protein is CASSQDRGRNYGYTF.

The genes are TRBV5-4 and TRBJ2-7, with 8 positions matching TRBD1. The CDR3 is made up of 13 amino acids. CDR1 is SGHNT, CDR2 YYREEE, per germline (reference sequence). V gave up 4 bases and J gave up 5 bases; unmatched junction bases: 5. The CDR3 DNA reads as TGTGCCAGCAGCCTCAGGGGGCCCCACGAGCAGTACTTC. Amino acids: CASSLRGPHEQYF. Drawing the rest from reference TRBV5-4 and TRBJ2-7, the complete variable domain is ETGVTQSPTHLIKTRGQQVTLRCSSQSGHNTVSWYQQALGQGPQFIFQYYREEENGRGNFPPRFSGLQFPNYSSELNVNALELDDSALYLCASSLRGPHEQYFGPGTRLTVT.

This chain links TRBV7-3 with TRBJ2-5; D is tentatively TRBD1 or TRBD2 (5 bases each). Looked up from germline, CDR1 is SGHTA and CDR2 is FQGTGA. Trimming shortened V by 3 bases and J by 0 bases, and 11 bases separated the two germline ends. The CDR3 is 15 amino acids. CDR3 residues: CASSFSPGHQETQYF. CDR3 coding DNA: TGTGCCAGCAGCTTTTCTCCGGGACACCAAGAGACCCAGTACTTC.

V gene TRBV6-1 combines with J gene TRBJ1-5; no reliable D call. From germline, CDR1 is MNHNS and CDR2 SASEGT. CDR3 size: 15 residues. V dropped 1 base and J dropped 6 bases, with 13 bases sitting between them. The CDR3 sequence: CASSEGLRQAQPQHF. In DNA form, the CDR3 reads TGTGCCAGCAGTGAAGGGCTCCGGCAGGCTCAGCCCCAGCATTTT.

The V and J genes are TRBV5-6 and TRBJ2-7, with 7 bases lining up with TRBD1. Germline V lookup: CDR1 SGHDT, CDR2 YYEEEE. The CDR3 loop spans 16 amino acids. Trimming removed 3 bases from V and 10 bases from J; junction bases left unmatched: 19. The CDR3 coding sequence is TGTGCCAGCAGCTCAATTGAGGGGGCTCCCATTACGCGACAGTACTTC. Encoded protein: CASSSIEGAPITRQYF.

This sequence joins TRBV29-1 and TRBJ2-1, with a tentative D call TRBD1 (6 bases). There are 14 residues in the CDR3. In germline, CDR1 is SQVTM, CDR2 ANQGSEA. The V and J ends lost 5 bases and 2 bases respectively, with 13 bases between them. The CDR3 is CSVSWGLAYNEQFF. The CDR3 region has the DNA TGCAGCGTTTCTTGGGGGCTCGCCTACAATGAGCAGTTCTTC.